This T cell receptor (beta chain) was recorded in a study of shared clonotypes between healthy human individuals. Assay used: immunoSEQ multiplex PCR; TCRdb lists only in-frame clones, some missing. Found here are about 1 million clones, approximately 72% of them singletons; the top ten hold approximately 1.3%. Trimming cost V 4 bases and J 3 bases, with 6 bases left between them. This CDR3 has 11 amino acids. In germline, CDR1 is SQVTM, CDR2 ANQGSEA. V usage is TRBV29-1 and J usage is TRBJ1-1; the D gene is possibly TRBD1 (6 bases). Sequenced: memory CD4+ T cells sorted from blood. Stated subset: CD45RA-negative fraction. This clonotype originated in a man aged 18 to 29 in good health. The CDR3 is CSVAGDTEAFF. The DNA of the CDR3 is TGCAGCGTTGCAGGGGACACTGAAGCTTTCTTT.